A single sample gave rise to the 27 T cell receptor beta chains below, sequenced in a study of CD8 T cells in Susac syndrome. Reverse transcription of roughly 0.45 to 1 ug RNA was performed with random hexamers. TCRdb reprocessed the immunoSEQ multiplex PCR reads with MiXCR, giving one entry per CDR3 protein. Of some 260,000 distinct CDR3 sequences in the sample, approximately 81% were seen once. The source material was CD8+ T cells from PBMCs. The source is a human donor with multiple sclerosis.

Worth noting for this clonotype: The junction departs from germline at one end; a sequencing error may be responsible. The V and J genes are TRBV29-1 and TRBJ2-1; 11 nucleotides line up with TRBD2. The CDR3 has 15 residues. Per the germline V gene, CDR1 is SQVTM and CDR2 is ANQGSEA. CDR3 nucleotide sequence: TGCAGCGTTGAGGGAGGGACTAGCGGATACAATGGGCAGTTCTTC. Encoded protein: CSVEGGTSGYNGQFF.

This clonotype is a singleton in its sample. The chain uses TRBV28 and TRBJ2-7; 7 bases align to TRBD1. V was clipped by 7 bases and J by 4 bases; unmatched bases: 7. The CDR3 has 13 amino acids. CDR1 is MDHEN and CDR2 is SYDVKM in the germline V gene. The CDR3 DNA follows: TGTGCCAGCAATTACAGGGGAACGTACGAGCAGTACTTC. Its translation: CASNYRGTYEQYF.

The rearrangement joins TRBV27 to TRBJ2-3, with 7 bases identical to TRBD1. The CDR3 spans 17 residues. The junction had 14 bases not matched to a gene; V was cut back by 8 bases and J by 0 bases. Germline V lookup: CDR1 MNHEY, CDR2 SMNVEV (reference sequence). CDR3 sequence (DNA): TGTGCCAGCGGCCGGGACAGAGTAAACCCTAGCACAGATACGCAGTATTTT. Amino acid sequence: CASGRDRVNPSTDTQYF.

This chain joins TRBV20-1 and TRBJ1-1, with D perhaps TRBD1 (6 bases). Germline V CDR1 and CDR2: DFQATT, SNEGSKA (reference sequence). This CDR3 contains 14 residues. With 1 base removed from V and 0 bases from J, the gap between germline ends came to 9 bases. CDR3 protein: CSARAGQMNTEAFF. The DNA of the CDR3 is TGCAGTGCTAGAGCTGGACAGATGAACACTGAAGCTTTCTTT.

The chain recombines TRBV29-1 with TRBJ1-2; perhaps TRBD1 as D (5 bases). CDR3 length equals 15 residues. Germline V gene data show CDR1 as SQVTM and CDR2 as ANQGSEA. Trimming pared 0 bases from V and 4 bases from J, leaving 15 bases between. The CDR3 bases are TGCAGCGTTGAAGATCGACGGGAGCAGGGCTATGGCTACACCTTC. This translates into CSVEDRREQGYGYTF.

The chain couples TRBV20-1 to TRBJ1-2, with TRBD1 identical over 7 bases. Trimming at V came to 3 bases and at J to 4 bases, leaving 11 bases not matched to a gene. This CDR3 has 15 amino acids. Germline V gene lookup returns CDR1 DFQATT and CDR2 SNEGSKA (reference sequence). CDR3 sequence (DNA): TGCAGTGCTAGCCCCCTCCCCCGGGACAGCTATGGCTACACCTTC. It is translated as CSASPLPRDSYGYTF.

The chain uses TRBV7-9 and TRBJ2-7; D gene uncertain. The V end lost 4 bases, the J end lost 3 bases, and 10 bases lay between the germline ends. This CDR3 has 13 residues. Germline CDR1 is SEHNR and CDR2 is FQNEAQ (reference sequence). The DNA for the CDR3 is TGTGCCAGCAGCTCGACCGAGATCTACGAGCAGTACTTC. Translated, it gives CASSSTEIYEQYF.

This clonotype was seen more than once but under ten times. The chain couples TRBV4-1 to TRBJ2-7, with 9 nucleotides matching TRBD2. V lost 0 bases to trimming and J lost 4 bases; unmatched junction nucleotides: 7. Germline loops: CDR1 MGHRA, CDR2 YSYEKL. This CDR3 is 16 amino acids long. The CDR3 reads CASSQEGLSGSYEQYF. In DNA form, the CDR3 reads TGCGCCAGCAGCCAAGAAGGCCTTAGCGGGAGTTACGAGCAGTACTTC.

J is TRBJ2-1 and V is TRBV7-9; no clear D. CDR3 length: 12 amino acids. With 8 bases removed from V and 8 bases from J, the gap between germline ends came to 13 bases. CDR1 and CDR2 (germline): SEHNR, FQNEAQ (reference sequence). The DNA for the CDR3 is TGTGCCAGCCGCGGCAGTTTATATGAGCAGTTCTTC. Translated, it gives CASRGSLYEQFF. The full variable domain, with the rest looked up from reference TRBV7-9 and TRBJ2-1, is DTGVSQNPRHKITKRGQNVTFRCDPISEHNRLYWYRQTLGQGPEFLTYFQNEAQLEKSRLLSDRFSAERPKGSFSTLEIQRTEQGDSAMYLCASRGSLYEQFFGPGTRLTVL.

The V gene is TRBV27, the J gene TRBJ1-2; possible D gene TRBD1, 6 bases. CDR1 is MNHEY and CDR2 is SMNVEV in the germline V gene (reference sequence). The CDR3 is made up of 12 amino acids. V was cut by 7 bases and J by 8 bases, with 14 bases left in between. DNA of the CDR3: TGTGCCAGCACAACAGGGTCGAACGGCTACACCTTC. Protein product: CASTTGSNGYTF.

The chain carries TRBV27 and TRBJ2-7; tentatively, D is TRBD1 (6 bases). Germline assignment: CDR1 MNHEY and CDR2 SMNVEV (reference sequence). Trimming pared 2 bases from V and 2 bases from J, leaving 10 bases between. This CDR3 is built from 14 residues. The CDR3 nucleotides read TGTGCCAGCAGTTTAGGACAGCAGGCCTACGAGCAGTACTTC. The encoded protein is CASSLGQQAYEQYF.

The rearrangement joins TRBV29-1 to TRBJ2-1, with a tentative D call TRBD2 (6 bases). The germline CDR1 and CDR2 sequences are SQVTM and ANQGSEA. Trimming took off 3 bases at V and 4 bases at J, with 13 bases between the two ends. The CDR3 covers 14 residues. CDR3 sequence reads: CSVDSGRRYNEQFF. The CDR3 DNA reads TGCAGCGTTGATTCCGGGAGAAGGTACAATGAGCAGTTCTTC.

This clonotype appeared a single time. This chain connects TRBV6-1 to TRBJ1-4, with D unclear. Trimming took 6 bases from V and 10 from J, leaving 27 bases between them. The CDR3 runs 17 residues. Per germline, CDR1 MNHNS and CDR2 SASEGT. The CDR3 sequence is CASRSEPPSALTGKLFF. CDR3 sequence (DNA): TGTGCCAGCAGGTCCGAACCCCCATCGGCTCTGACGGGAAAACTGTTTTTT.

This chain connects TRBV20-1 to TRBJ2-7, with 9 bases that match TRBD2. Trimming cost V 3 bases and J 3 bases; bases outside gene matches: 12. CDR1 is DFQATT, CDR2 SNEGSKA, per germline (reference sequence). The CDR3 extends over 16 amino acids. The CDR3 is CSARNVLAGDHYEQYF. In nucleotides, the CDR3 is TGCAGTGCTAGGAACGTCTTAGCGGGAGACCACTACGAGCAGTACTTC.

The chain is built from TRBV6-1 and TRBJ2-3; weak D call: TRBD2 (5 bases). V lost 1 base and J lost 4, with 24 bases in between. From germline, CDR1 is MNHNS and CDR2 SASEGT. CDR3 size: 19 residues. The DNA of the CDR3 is TGTGCCAGCAGTGAAGACCACTTGGCGCTAGCCCTAATGGCAGATACGCAGTATTTT. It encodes CASSEDHLALALMADTQYF.

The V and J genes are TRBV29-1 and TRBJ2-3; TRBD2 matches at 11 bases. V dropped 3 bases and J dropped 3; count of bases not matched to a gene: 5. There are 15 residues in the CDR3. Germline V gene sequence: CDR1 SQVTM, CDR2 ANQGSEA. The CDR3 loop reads CSVDSLAGATDTQYF. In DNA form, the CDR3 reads TGCAGCGTTGATTCACTAGCGGGAGCGACAGATACGCAGTATTTT.

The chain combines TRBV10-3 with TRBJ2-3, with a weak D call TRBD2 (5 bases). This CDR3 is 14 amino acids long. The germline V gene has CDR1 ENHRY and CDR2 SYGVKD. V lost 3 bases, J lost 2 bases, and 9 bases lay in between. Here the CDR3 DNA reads TGTGCCATCAGTGACAAGCGGTCCACAGATACGCAGTATTTT. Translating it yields CAISDKRSTDTQYF.

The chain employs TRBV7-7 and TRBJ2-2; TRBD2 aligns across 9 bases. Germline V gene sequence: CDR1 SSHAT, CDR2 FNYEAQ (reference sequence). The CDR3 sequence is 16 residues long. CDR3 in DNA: TGTGTTAGCAGCTTTAGGACTAGCGCGAACACCGGGGAGCTGTTTTTT. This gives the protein CVSSFRTSANTGELFF.

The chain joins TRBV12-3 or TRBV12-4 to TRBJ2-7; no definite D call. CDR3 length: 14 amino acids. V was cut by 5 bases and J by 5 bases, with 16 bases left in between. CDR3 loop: CASSARPLADEQYF. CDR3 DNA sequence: TGTGCCAGCAGTGCCCGGCCGCTTGCCGACGAGCAGTACTTC.

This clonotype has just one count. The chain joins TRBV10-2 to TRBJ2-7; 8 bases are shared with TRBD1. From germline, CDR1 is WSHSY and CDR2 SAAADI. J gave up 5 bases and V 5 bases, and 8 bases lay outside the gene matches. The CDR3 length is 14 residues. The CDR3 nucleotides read TGCGCCAGCAGTCTGGACAGGGAAGGCCACGAGCAGTACTTC. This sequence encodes CASSLDREGHEQYF.

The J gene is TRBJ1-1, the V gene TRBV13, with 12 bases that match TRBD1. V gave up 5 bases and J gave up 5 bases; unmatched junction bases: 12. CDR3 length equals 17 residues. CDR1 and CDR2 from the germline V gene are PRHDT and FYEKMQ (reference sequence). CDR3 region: CASSTGGTGGAFTEAFF. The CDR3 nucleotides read TGTGCCAGCAGCACCGGGGGGACAGGGGGCGCGTTTACTGAAGCTTTCTTT.

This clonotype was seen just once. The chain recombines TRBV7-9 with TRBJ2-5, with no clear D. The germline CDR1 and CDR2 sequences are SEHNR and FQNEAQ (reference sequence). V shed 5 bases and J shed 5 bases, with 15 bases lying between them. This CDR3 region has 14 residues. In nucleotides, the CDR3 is TGTGCCAGCAGCCCTCCCCTAAACGGGGAGACCCAGTACTTC. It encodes CASSPPLNGETQYF.

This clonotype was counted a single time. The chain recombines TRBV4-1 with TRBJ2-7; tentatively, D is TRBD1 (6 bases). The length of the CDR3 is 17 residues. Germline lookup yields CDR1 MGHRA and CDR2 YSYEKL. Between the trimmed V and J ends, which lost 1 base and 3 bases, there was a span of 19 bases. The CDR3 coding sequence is TGCGCCAGCAGCCAAGGATTCCGGCAGGGGCACCTCTACGAGCAGTACTTC. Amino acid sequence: CASSQGFRQGHLYEQYF.

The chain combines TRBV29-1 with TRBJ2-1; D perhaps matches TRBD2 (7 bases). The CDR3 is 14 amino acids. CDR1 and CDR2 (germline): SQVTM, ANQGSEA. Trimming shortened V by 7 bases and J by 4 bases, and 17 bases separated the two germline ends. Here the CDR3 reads CSGGRGGAYNEQFF. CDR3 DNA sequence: TGCAGCGGAGGCCGTGGGGGGGCTTACAATGAGCAGTTCTTC.

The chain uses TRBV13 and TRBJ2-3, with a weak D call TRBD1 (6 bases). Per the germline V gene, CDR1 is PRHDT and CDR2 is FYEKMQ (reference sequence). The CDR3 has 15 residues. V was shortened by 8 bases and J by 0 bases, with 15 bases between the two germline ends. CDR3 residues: CASPPAGASTDTQYF. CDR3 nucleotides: TGTGCCAGCCCTCCCGCAGGGGCTAGCACAGATACGCAGTATTTT.

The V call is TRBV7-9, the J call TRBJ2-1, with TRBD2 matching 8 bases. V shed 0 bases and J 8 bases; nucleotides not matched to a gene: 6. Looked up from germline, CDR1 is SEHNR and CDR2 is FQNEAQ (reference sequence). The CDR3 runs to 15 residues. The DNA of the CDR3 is TGTGCCAGCAGCTTAGCGGCGGGAGGAGGGGATGAGCAGTTCTTC. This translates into CASSLAAGGGDEQFF.

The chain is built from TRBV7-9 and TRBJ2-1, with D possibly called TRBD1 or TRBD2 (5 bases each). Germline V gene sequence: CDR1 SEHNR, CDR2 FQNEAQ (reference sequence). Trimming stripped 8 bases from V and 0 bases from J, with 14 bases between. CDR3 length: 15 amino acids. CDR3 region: CASPRDRSSYNEQFF. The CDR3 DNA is TGTGCCAGCCCCAGGGACCGCAGCTCCTACAATGAGCAGTTCTTC.